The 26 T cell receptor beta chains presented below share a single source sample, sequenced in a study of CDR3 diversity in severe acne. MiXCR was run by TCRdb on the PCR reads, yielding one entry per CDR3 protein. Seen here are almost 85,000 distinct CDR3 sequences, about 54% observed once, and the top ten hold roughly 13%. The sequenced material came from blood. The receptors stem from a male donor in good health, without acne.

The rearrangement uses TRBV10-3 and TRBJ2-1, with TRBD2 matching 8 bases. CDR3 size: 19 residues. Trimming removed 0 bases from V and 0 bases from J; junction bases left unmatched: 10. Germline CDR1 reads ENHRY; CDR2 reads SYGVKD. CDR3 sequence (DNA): TGTGCCATCAGTGAGTCGGTAGCGGGGACGGGGCCCTCCTACAATGAGCAGTTCTTC. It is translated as CAISESVAGTGPSYNEQFF.

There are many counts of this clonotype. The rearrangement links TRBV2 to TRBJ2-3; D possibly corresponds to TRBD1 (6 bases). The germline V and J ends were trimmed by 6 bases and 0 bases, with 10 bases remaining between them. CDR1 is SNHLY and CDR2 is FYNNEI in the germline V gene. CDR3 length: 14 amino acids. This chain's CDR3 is CASRGDTSTDTQYF. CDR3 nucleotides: TGTGCCAGCAGGGGGGACACGAGCACAGATACGCAGTATTTT.

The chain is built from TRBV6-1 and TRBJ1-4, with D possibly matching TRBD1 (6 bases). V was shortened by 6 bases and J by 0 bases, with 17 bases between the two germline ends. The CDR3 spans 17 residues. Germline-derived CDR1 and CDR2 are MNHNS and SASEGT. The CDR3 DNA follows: TGTGCCAGCAGGATAGGAGGGGGGCTTTCAACTAATGAAAAACTGTTTTTT. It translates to CASRIGGGLSTNEKLFF.

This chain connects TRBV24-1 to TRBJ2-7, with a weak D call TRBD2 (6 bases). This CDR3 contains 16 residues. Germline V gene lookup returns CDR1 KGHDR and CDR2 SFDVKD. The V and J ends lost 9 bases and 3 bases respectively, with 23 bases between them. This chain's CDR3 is CATGTVPRENDYEQYF. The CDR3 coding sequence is TGTGCCACCGGGACCGTCCCGCGGGAAAATGACTACGAGCAGTACTTC.

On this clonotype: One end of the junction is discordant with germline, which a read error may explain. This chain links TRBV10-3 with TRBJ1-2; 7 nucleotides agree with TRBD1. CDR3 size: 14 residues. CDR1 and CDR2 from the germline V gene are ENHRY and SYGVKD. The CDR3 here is CATTGKQGNYGYSF. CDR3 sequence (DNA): TGTGCCACCACTGGAAAACAGGGGAACTATGGCTACAGCTTC.

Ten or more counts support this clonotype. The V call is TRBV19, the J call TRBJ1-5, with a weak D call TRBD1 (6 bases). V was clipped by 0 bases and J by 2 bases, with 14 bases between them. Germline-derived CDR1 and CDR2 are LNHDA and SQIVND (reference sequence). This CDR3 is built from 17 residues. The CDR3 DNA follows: TGTGCCAGTAGTATAGATTGGGGGGGCGCGGGCAATCAGCCCCAGCATTTT. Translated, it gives CASSIDWGGAGNQPQHF.

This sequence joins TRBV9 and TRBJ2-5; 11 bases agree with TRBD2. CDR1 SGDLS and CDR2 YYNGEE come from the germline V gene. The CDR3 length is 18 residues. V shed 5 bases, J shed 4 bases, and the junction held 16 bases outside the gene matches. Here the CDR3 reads CASSSRGSGRGLGETQYF. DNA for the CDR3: TGTGCCAGCAGTTCCCGCGGTAGCGGGAGGGGGTTAGGAGAGACCCAGTACTTC. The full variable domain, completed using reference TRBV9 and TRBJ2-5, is DSGVTQTPKHLITATGQRVTLRCSPRSGDLSVYWYQQSLDQGLQFLIQYYNGEERAKGNILERFSAQQFPDLHSELNLSSLELGDSALYFCASSSRGSGRGLGETQYFGPGTRLLVL.

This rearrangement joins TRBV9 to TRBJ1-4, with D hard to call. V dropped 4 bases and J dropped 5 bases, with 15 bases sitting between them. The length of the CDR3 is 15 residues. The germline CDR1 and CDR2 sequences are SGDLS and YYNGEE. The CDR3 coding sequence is TGTGCCAGCAGCTATGGGATAACGGGAAATGAAAAACTGTTTTTT. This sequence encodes CASSYGITGNEKLFF. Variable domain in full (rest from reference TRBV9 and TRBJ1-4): DSGVTQTPKHLITATGQRVTLRCSPRSGDLSVYWYQQSLDQGLQFLIQYYNGEERAKGNILERFSAQQFPDLHSELNLSSLELGDSALYFCASSYGITGNEKLFFGSGTQLSVL.

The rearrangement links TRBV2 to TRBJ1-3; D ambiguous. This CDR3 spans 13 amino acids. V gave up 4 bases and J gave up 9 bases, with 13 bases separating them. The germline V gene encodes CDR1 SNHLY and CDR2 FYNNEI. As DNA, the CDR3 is TGTGCCAGCAGTGGGACTAGCGGGATCACCATATATTTT. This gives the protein CASSGTSGITIYF.

The CDR3 coding sequence is TGTGCCAGCACCTTAGCGCAGAGACAAATCCAAGAGACCCAGTACTTC. This sequence encodes CASTLAQRQIQETQYF. The gene calls are TRBV2 and TRBJ2-5; D is possibly TRBD2 (5 bases). Trimming stripped 7 bases from V and 1 base from J, with 19 bases between. From germline, CDR1 is SNHLY and CDR2 FYNNEI. This CDR3 region has 16 residues.

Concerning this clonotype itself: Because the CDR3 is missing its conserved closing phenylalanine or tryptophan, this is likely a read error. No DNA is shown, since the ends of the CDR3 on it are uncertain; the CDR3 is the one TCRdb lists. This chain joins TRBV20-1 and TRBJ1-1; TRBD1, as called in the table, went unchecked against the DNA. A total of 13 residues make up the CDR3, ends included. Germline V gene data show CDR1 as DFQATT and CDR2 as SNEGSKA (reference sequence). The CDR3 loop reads CSARETGGKGNQS.

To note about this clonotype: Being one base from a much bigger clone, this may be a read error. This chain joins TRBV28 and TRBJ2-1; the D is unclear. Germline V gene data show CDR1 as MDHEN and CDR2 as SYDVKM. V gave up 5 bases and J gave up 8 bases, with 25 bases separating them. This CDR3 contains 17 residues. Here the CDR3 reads CASSPPGSRRINDEQFF. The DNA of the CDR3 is TGTGCCAGCAGTCCCCCTGGTAGCCGTCGAATAAACGATGAGCAGTTCTTC.

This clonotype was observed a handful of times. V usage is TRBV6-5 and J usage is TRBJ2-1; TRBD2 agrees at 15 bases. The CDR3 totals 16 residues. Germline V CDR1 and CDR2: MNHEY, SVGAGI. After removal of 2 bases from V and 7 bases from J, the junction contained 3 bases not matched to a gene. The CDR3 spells CASSYGLAGGRNEQFF. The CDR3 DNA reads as TGTGCCAGCAGTTACGGACTAGCGGGGGGGCGGAATGAGCAGTTCTTC.

Here the CDR3 reads CASSASAQETQYF. The CDR3 coding sequence is TGTGCCAGCAGTGCGTCAGCACAAGAGACCCAGTACTTC. The chain employs TRBV6-1 and TRBJ2-5, with D uncertain. This CDR3 has 13 amino acids. CDR1 is MNHNS and CDR2 is SASEGT in the germline V gene. V was shortened by 4 bases and J by 2 bases, with 8 bases between the two germline ends.

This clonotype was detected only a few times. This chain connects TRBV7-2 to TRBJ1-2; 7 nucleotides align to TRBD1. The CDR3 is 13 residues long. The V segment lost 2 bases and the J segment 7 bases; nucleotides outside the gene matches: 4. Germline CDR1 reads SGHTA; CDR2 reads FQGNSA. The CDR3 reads CASSLRDSRGYTF. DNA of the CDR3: TGTGCCAGCAGCTTACGGGACAGTCGTGGCTACACCTTC.

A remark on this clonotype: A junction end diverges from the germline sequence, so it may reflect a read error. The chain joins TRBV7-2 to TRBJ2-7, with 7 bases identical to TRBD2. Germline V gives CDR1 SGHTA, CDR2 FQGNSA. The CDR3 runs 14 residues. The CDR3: CASSLGLVAYEQYF. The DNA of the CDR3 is TGTGCCAGCAGCCTAGGACTAGTCGCCTACGAACAGTACTTC.

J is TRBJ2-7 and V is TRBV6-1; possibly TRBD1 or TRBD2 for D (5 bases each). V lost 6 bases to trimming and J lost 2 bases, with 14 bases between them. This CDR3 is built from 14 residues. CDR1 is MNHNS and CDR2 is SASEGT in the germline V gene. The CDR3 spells CASRQAGTTYEQYF. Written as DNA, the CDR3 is TGTGCCAGCAGACAGGCCGGGACGACCTACGAGCAGTACTTC.

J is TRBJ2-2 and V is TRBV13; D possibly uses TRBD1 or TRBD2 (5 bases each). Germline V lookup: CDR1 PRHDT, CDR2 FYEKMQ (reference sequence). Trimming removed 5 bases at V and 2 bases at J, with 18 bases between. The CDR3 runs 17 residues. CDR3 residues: CASSTLLTGTNTGELFF. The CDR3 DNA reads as TGTGCCAGCAGCACGCTTCTTACCGGGACCAACACCGGGGAGCTGTTTTTT. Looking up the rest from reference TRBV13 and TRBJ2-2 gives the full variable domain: AAGVIQSPRHLIKEKRETATLKCYPIPRHDTVYWYQQGPGQDPQFLISFYEKMQSDKGSIPDRFSAQQFSDYHSELNMSSLELGDSALYFCASSTLLTGTNTGELFFGEGSRLTVL.

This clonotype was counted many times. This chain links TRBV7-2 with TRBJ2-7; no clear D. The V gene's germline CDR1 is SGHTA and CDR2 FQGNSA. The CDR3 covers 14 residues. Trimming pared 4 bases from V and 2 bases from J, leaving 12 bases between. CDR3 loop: CASSSLSGPYEQYF. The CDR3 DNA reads TGTGCCAGCAGCTCTCTCTCCGGGCCCTACGAGCAGTACTTC. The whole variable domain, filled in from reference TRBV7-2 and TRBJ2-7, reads GAGVSQSPSNKVTEKGKDVELRCDPISGHTALYWYRQSLGQGLEFLIYFQGNSAPDKSGLPSDRFSAERTGGSVSTLTIQRTQQEDSAVYLCASSSLSGPYEQYFGPGTRLTVT.

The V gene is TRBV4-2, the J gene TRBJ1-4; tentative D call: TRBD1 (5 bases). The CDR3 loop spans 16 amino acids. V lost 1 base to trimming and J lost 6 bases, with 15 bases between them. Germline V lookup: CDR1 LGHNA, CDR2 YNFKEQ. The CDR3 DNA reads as TGTGCCAGCAGCCAAGCTACGGGGGGAAAGTATGAAAAACTGTTTTTT. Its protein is CASSQATGGKYEKLFF.

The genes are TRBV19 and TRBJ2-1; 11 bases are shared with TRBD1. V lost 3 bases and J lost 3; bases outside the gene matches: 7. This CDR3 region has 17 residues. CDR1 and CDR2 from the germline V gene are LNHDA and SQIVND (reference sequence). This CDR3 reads CASSMGQGEIGYNEQFF. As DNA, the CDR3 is TGTGCCAGTAGTATGGGACAGGGGGAGATTGGCTACAATGAGCAGTTCTTC. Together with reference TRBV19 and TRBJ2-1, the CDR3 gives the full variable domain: DGGITQSPKYLFRKEGQNVTLSCEQNLNHDAMYWYRQDPGQGLRLIYYSQIVNDFQKGDIAEGYSVSREKKESFPLTVTSAQKNPTAFYLCASSMGQGEIGYNEQFFGPGTRLTVL.

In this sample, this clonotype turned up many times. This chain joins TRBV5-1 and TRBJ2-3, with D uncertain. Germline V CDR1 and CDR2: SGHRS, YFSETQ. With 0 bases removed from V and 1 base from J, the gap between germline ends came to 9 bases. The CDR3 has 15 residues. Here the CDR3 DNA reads TGCGCCAGCAGCTTGGACGGCGCGGGCACAGATACGCAGTATTTT. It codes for CASSLDGAGTDTQYF.

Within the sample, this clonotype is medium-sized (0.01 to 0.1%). DNA of the CDR3: TGCAGCGTTGGGGGGGACAGGCCCAATCAGCCCCAGCATTTT. Its translation is CSVGGDRPNQPQHF. The V call is TRBV29-1, the J call TRBJ1-5, with 8 nucleotides matching TRBD1. Germline-derived CDR1 and CDR2 are SQVTM and ANQGSEA. CDR3 length equals 14 residues. J gave up 3 bases and V 4 bases, and 5 bases lay outside the gene matches.

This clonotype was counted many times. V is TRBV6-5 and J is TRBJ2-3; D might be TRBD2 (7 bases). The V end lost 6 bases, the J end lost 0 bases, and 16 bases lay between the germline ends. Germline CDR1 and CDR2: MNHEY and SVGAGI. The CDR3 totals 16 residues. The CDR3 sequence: CASRLRGGRSTDTQYF. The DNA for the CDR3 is TGTGCCAGCAGATTACGCGGGGGCCGAAGCACAGATACGCAGTATTTT.

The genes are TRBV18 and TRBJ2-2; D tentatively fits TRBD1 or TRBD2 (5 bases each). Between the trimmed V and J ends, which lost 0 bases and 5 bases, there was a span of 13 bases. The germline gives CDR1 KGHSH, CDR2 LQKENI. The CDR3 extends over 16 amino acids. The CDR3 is CASSPPSLEGTGELFF. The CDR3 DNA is TGTGCCAGCTCACCACCGTCGCTAGAGGGGACCGGGGAGCTGTTTTTT.

CDR3 residues: CASSLIMGRRGYEQYF. In DNA form, the CDR3 reads TGTGCCAGCAGCTTAATAATGGGGAGGAGGGGGTACGAGCAGTACTTC. The J gene is TRBJ2-7, the V gene TRBV7-3; D assignment may be TRBD1 or TRBD2 (6 bases each). The V gene lost 1 base and the J gene lost 4 bases, with 17 bases spanning the gap. CDR3 length: 16 amino acids. Germline V gives CDR1 SGHTA, CDR2 FQGTGA.